The present T cell receptor beta chain was sequenced within a study of neurological immune-mediated disorders. The cDNA was synthesized by 5'RACE incorporating 10-nucleotide random UMIs. Every sequencing run produced over 200 million TCR-beta sequences that came from 15-18 subjects. Via MiXCR, TCRdb re-called the 5' RACE reads, giving one row per CDR3 protein. The data show 53,000 or so distinct CDR3 sequences, more than 9.5% seen once. This clonotype was picked up many times. Its target is not known. Study-level points and caveats: None of the CDR3 amino acid sequences of expanded clones recurred across subjects, suggesting private repertoires in all groups.

Libraries used 2 million unsorted PBMCs kept frozen in RNAlater. This CDR3 contains 14 residues. Deletions cut 6 bases from V and 2 bases from J, with 10 bases between. Germline V gene sequence: CDR1 LGHDT, CDR2 YNNKEL (reference sequence). The source is an older woman with HTLV-1-associated myelopathy (HAM/TSP). The chain is built from TRBV3-1 and TRBJ2-2; D remains ambiguous. What was sequenced was PBMCs. CDR3 in amino acids: CASSPLGNTGELFF. CDR3 nucleotides: TGTGCCAGCAGTCCCCTGGGCAACACCGGGGAGCTGTTTTTT.